A single sample gave rise to the 4 T cell receptor beta chains below, sequenced in a study of blood T cell repertoires in COVID-19. Method: immunoSEQ multiplex PCR; TCRdb's copy keeps in-frame clones and lacks some. The repertoire includes about 210,000 clones, around four fifths of them detected once, and roughly 2.7% sits in the top ten. Sequencing was carried out using peripheral blood. Source of these receptors: a woman between 35 and 50 years old with active or convalescent COVID-19.

The chain recombines TRBV5-4 with TRBJ2-7; D might be TRBD2 (5 bases). Trimming stripped 4 bases from V and 3 bases from J, with 20 bases between. Germline lookup yields CDR1 SGHNT and CDR2 YYREEE (reference sequence). The CDR3 runs to 16 residues. CDR3 sequence reads: CASSDTRPGRSYEQYF. The CDR3 DNA reads TGTGCCAGCAGCGACACCCGTCCGGGAAGGAGCTACGAGCAGTACTTC.

The V gene is TRBV2, the J gene TRBJ2-5; D is uncertain. There are 14 residues in the CDR3. The V end lost 4 bases, the J end lost 2 bases, and 11 bases lay between the germline ends. Germline V CDR1 and CDR2: SNHLY, FYNNEI. The CDR3 sequence is CASSVLSGQETQYF. CDR3 DNA sequence: TGTGCCAGCAGTGTTCTCTCCGGTCAAGAGACCCAGTACTTC.

This clone was observed once. The chain links TRBV19 to TRBJ2-1, with D possibly matching TRBD2 (6 bases). Germline V gene data show CDR1 as LNHDA and CDR2 as SQIVND (reference sequence). The CDR3 length is 14 residues. Trimming took 7 bases from V and 7 from J, leaving 17 bases between them. The CDR3 coding sequence is TGTGCCAGTAAAGCTAGCGTCTATGAAAATGAGCAGTTCTTC. The encoded protein is CASKASVYENEQFF.

V gene TRBV25-1 combines with J gene TRBJ1-1, with D hard to call. The CDR3 runs 15 residues. V was trimmed by 0 bases and J by 6 bases, leaving 14 bases between them. Germline loops: CDR1 MGHDK, CDR2 SYGVNS. CDR3 coding DNA: TGTGCCAGCAGTGAATATCCCGAGGGTAGGGCTGAAGCTTTCTTT. It yields the protein CASSEYPEGRAEAFF.